The clone carrying this T cell receptor beta chain was recorded only once. The antigen remains unidentified. Germline is not matched at one junction end, which may reflect a read error. The length of the CDR3 is 15 residues. The record originates from a study of blood T cells in healthy people across ages. Notes on the study in general: The percentage of naive T cells correlated strongly with TCR beta diversity.

A second roughly 6 to 11 cycle PCR used barcoded and J-beta primers. A template-switch adaptor that had 12 random nucleotides put a tag on each cDNA molecule. MiXCR, run by TCRdb on the 5' RACE reads, gives a single entry per CDR3 protein. Of 650,000 to 700,000 distinct CDR3 sequences listed, about 50% are singletons. V gene TRBV12-3 or TRBV12-4 combines with J gene TRBJ2-1; 7 bases agree with TRBD2. The J call may be incorrect, as the DNA end agrees better with TRBJ2-7. The sample was blood. The TCR sequence derives from a woman aged 80 or over in good health. This chain's CDR3 is CASCLSSREYNEQYF. CDR3 DNA sequence: TGTGCCAGCTGTTTATCCTCGCGGGAGTACAATGAGCAGTACTTC.